Listed below are T cell receptor beta chains from one sample, sequenced in a study of blood T cell repertoires in COVID-19. Measured with immunoSEQ multiplex PCR; TCRdb has only the in-frame clones, and not every one. The sample contains approximately 51,000 clones, roughly 84% of which appear only once. The sample consisted of peripheral blood. These receptors all stem from a man aged 50-60 years with active COVID-19. Both conserved end residues are part of each CDR3. The order of the fields is D gene, V gene, clone size, J gene, CDR3 protein, CDR3 DNA. The D gene is left open where the match is weak. The size of a clone is reported for some rows only, either as once, few or many, or as a class for expanded clones.

d_gene: TRBD1; v_gene: TRBV7-9; abundance: -; j_gene: TRBJ2-3; CDR3aa: CASSRGQGRTDTQYF; CDR3nt: TGTGCCAGCAGCCGGGGACAGGGGCGCACAGATACGCAGTATTTT
d_gene: -; v_gene: TRBV6-5; abundance: -; j_gene: TRBJ1-5; CDR3aa: CASSTSPGEPQHF; CDR3nt: TGTGCCAGCAGCACATCCCCAGGGGAGCCCCAGCATTTT
d_gene: -; v_gene: TRBV5-1; abundance: -; j_gene: TRBJ2-3; CDR3aa: CASSPRERDTQYF; CDR3nt: TGCGCCAGCAGCCCACGGGAGAGAGATACGCAGTATTTT
d_gene: -; v_gene: TRBV5-6; abundance: -; j_gene: TRBJ1-5; CDR3aa: CASTKSGTGSNQPQHF; CDR3nt: TGTGCCAGCACCAAATCGGGAACCGGAAGCAATCAGCCCCAGCATTTT
d_gene: -; v_gene: TRBV30; abundance: -; j_gene: TRBJ2-1; CDR3aa: CAWRGLYNEQFF; CDR3nt: TGTGCCTGGAGGGGACTGTACAATGAGCAGTTCTTC
d_gene: -; v_gene: TRBV29-1; abundance: -; j_gene: TRBJ2-3; CDR3aa: CSVADGLLGRDTQYF; CDR3nt: TGCAGCGTTGCTGACGGCCTTCTAGGGAGAGATACGCAGTATTTT
d_gene: -; v_gene: TRBV11-2; abundance: -; j_gene: TRBJ2-1; CDR3aa: CASSLGSIVGLRREQFF; CDR3nt: TGTGCCAGCAGCTTAGGTTCCATTGTAGGTCTCCGGAGGGAGCAGTTCTTC
d_gene: -; v_gene: TRBV9; abundance: -; j_gene: TRBJ1-2; CDR3aa: CASSEDPGAVANYGYTF; CDR3nt: TGTGCCAGCAGCGAGGATCCGGGAGCGGTAGCTAACTATGGCTACACCTTC
d_gene: -; v_gene: TRBV21-1; abundance: -; j_gene: TRBJ2-7; CDR3aa: CASSKSGNYEQYF; CDR3nt: TGTGCCAGCAGCAAGTCAGGGAACTACGAGCAGTACTTC
d_gene: TRBD2; v_gene: TRBV2; abundance: -; j_gene: TRBJ2-3; CDR3aa: CASIGSGYGTDTQYF; CDR3nt: TGTGCCAGCATTGGTAGCGGGTACGGAACAGATACGCAGTATTTT
d_gene: TRBD1; v_gene: TRBV5-1; abundance: -; j_gene: TRBJ1-2; CDR3aa: CASSLQGADGYTF; CDR3nt: TGCGCCAGCAGCTTGCAGGGGGCCGATGGCTACACCTTC
d_gene: TRBD2; v_gene: TRBV11-2; abundance: -; j_gene: TRBJ2-1; CDR3aa: CASSLSASGRDYNEQFF; CDR3nt: TGTGCCAGCAGCTTAAGTGCTAGCGGGAGGGACTACAATGAGCAGTTCTTC
d_gene: -; v_gene: TRBV19; abundance: -; j_gene: TRBJ2-6; CDR3aa: CASSRTGLSSGANVLTF; CDR3nt: TGTGCCAGTAGTCGGACAGGACTAAGCTCTGGGGCCAACGTCCTGACTTTC
d_gene: -; v_gene: TRBV3-1/TRBV3-2; abundance: -; j_gene: TRBJ2-3; CDR3aa: CASSQAHDSQDTQYF; CDR3nt: TGTGCCAGCAGCCAAGCCCACGACAGTCAAGATACGCAGTATTTT
d_gene: -; v_gene: TRBV27; abundance: -; j_gene: TRBJ1-6; CDR3aa: CASSFNRVGSPLHF; CDR3nt: TGTGCCAGCAGTTTTAACAGGGTGGGATCACCCCTCCACTTT
d_gene: -; v_gene: TRBV5-5; abundance: -; j_gene: TRBJ2-7; CDR3aa: CASSRPGGRNEQYF; CDR3nt: TGTGCCAGCAGCCGCCCAGGGGGGCGCAACGAGCAGTACTTC
d_gene: -; v_gene: TRBV7-2; abundance: -; j_gene: TRBJ2-2; CDR3aa: CASSRTFNTGELFF; CDR3nt: TGTGCCAGCAGTAGGACATTTAACACCGGGGAGCTGTTTTTT
d_gene: TRBD2; v_gene: TRBV25-1; abundance: -; j_gene: TRBJ2-7; CDR3aa: CASSDLAGSYEQYF; CDR3nt: TGTGCCAGCAGTGATCTAGCGGGGTCCTACGAGCAGTACTTC
d_gene: -; v_gene: TRBV9; abundance: -; j_gene: TRBJ2-5; CDR3aa: CASSPGSSETQYF; CDR3nt: TGTGCCAGCAGCCCCGGGTCGTCGGAGACCCAGTACTTC
d_gene: -; v_gene: TRBV29-1; abundance: -; j_gene: TRBJ1-3; CDR3aa: CSVEERADCLGNTIYF; CDR3nt: TGCAGCGTTGAGGAGAGGGCAGATTGCCTTGGAAACACCATATATTTT
d_gene: TRBD2; v_gene: TRBV5-5; abundance: few; j_gene: TRBJ2-2; CDR3aa: CASSFGTSHGAGELFF; CDR3nt: TGTGCCAGCAGCTTTGGGACTAGCCATGGGGCCGGGGAGCTGTTTTTT
d_gene: TRBD1; v_gene: TRBV5-1; abundance: -; j_gene: TRBJ2-7; CDR3aa: CASSFSGQGVGEQYF; CDR3nt: TGCGCCAGCAGCTTCTCGGGACAGGGGGTCGGCGAGCAGTACTTC
d_gene: -; v_gene: TRBV5-6; abundance: -; j_gene: TRBJ1-6; CDR3aa: CASSAELNTYSPLHF; CDR3nt: TGTGCCAGCAGCGCGGAACTTAACACCTATTCACCCCTCCACTTT
d_gene: -; v_gene: TRBV12-3/TRBV12-4; abundance: -; j_gene: TRBJ1-4; CDR3aa: CASSLSPPAELFF; CDR3nt: TGTGCCAGCAGTTTAAGTCCCCCGGCGGAACTGTTTTTT
d_gene: -; v_gene: TRBV20-1; abundance: -; j_gene: TRBJ1-1; CDR3aa: CSAQDRPEAFF; CDR3nt: TGCAGTGCCCAAGACAGACCTGAAGCTTTCTTT
d_gene: TRBD2; v_gene: TRBV3-1/TRBV3-2; abundance: -; j_gene: TRBJ2-3; CDR3aa: CASSRRTGGSLGTDTQYF; CDR3nt: TGTGCCAGCAGCCGTCGGACTGGCGGGAGTCTGGGGACAGATACGCAGTATTTT
d_gene: -; v_gene: TRBV27; abundance: -; j_gene: TRBJ2-1; CDR3aa: CASSWAGIRGNNEQFF; CDR3nt: TGTGCCAGCAGTTGGGCTGGGATCAGGGGAAACAATGAGCAGTTCTTC
d_gene: -; v_gene: TRBV7-7; abundance: -; j_gene: TRBJ2-1; CDR3aa: CASRLIPAHEQFF; CDR3nt: TGTGCTAGCAGACTAATCCCCGCGCATGAGCAGTTCTTC
d_gene: TRBD1; v_gene: TRBV18; abundance: -; j_gene: TRBJ2-5; CDR3aa: CASSPRTGEGETQYF; CDR3nt: TGTGCCAGCTCCCCTAGGACAGGGGAGGGAGAGACCCAGTACTTC
d_gene: TRBD2; v_gene: TRBV13; abundance: -; j_gene: TRBJ2-7; CDR3aa: CASSFGTSGGAYEQYF; CDR3nt: TGTGCCAGCAGCTTCGGGACTAGCGGGGGGGCCTACGAGCAGTACTTC
d_gene: -; v_gene: TRBV9; abundance: -; j_gene: TRBJ2-3; CDR3aa: CASASTDTQYF; CDR3nt: TGTGCCAGCGCGTCCACAGATACGCAGTATTTT
d_gene: -; v_gene: TRBV7-2; abundance: -; j_gene: TRBJ2-1; CDR3aa: CASSLGLASYNEQFF; CDR3nt: TGTGCCAGCAGCTTAGGGCTAGCGAGCTACAATGAGCAGTTCTTC
d_gene: TRBD1; v_gene: TRBV7-2; abundance: few; j_gene: TRBJ1-1; CDR3aa: CASSLGYRGRNTEAFF; CDR3nt: TGTGCCAGCAGCTTAGGTTACAGGGGGAGAAACACTGAAGCTTTCTTT
d_gene: TRBD1; v_gene: TRBV6-6; abundance: -; j_gene: TRBJ1-2; CDR3aa: CASSRTPRDSSTGYTF; CDR3nt: TGTGCCAGCAGTCGAACCCCTCGGGACAGCTCCACGGGCTACACCTTC
d_gene: -; v_gene: TRBV19; abundance: -; j_gene: TRBJ2-3; CDR3aa: CASSMLRGADTQYF; CDR3nt: TGTGCCAGTAGTATGCTCCGGGGAGCAGATACGCAGTATTTT
d_gene: TRBD1; v_gene: TRBV6-5; abundance: -; j_gene: TRBJ1-2; CDR3aa: CASSYSRGGADGYTF; CDR3nt: TGTGCCAGCAGTTACTCGAGAGGGGGCGCGGATGGCTACACCTTC
d_gene: TRBD1; v_gene: TRBV6-2/TRBV6-3; abundance: -; j_gene: TRBJ2-7; CDR3aa: CASSYGTGDTEQYF; CDR3nt: TGTGCCAGCAGTTACGGGACAGGGGATACCGAGCAGTACTTC
d_gene: -; v_gene: TRBV7-8; abundance: -; j_gene: TRBJ1-6; CDR3aa: CASSPYRLQGRNSPLHF; CDR3nt: TGTGCCAGCAGCCCCTATCGATTACAGGGAAGAAATTCACCCCTCCACTTT
d_gene: TRBD1; v_gene: TRBV2; abundance: -; j_gene: TRBJ2-5; CDR3aa: CASTMGQGAQETQYF; CDR3nt: TGTGCCAGCACCATGGGACAGGGGGCCCAAGAGACCCAGTACTTC
d_gene: TRBD2; v_gene: TRBV9; abundance: -; j_gene: TRBJ2-7; CDR3aa: CASSRTSSHEQYF; CDR3nt: TGTGCCAGCAGCAGGACTAGCTCCCACGAGCAGTACTTC
d_gene: TRBD1; v_gene: TRBV4-2; abundance: -; j_gene: TRBJ2-7; CDR3aa: CASSRTTGQGGYEQYF; CDR3nt: TGTGCCAGCAGCCGTACCACGGGACAGGGGGGCTACGAGCAGTACTTC
d_gene: -; v_gene: TRBV5-1; abundance: -; j_gene: TRBJ2-3; CDR3aa: CASSLVGSEVDTQYF; CDR3nt: TGCGCCAGCAGCTTGGTGGGGAGTGAGGTAGATACGCAGTATTTT
d_gene: -; v_gene: TRBV7-9; abundance: few; j_gene: TRBJ2-6; CDR3aa: CASSLSVSGANVLTF; CDR3nt: TGTGCCAGCAGCTTGAGCGTCTCTGGGGCCAACGTCCTGACTTTC
d_gene: -; v_gene: TRBV4-2; abundance: -; j_gene: TRBJ1-2; CDR3aa: CASSRYTGNYGYTF; CDR3nt: TGTGCCAGCAGCCGTTACACAGGGAACTATGGCTACACCTTC
d_gene: -; v_gene: TRBV5-6; abundance: -; j_gene: TRBJ2-3; CDR3aa: CASSLVQVNTDTQYF; CDR3nt: TGTGCCAGCAGCTTGGTACAGGTTAACACAGATACGCAGTATTTT
d_gene: TRBD2; v_gene: TRBV11-3; abundance: -; j_gene: TRBJ2-3; CDR3aa: CASSLGLAGGRGDTQYF; CDR3nt: TGTGCCAGCAGCCTGGGACTAGCGGGGGGGCGAGGGGATACGCAGTATTTT
d_gene: -; v_gene: TRBV4-1; abundance: -; j_gene: TRBJ1-6; CDR3aa: CASSPKHPNNSPLHF; CDR3nt: TGCGCCAGCAGCCCCAAACACCCAAATAATTCACCCCTCCACTTT
d_gene: -; v_gene: TRBV27; abundance: -; j_gene: TRBJ1-1; CDR3aa: CASSWLVGGTEAFF; CDR3nt: TGTGCCAGCAGTTGGCTAGTGGGGGGCACTGAAGCTTTCTTT
d_gene: TRBD1; v_gene: TRBV15; abundance: -; j_gene: TRBJ1-2; CDR3aa: CATSTRTGSYGYTF; CDR3nt: TGTGCCACCAGCACTAGGACAGGGAGCTATGGCTACACCTTC
d_gene: -; v_gene: TRBV11-2; abundance: -; j_gene: TRBJ1-4; CDR3aa: CASSLGTGVGEKLFF; CDR3nt: TGTGCCAGCAGCTTAGGCACGGGGGTGGGTGAAAAACTGTTTTTT
d_gene: TRBD1; v_gene: TRBV10-3; abundance: -; j_gene: TRBJ2-5; CDR3aa: CAISESGQGTAETQYF; CDR3nt: TGTGCCATCAGTGAGTCCGGACAGGGGACTGCAGAGACCCAGTACTTC
d_gene: TRBD2; v_gene: TRBV19; abundance: -; j_gene: TRBJ2-7; CDR3aa: CASSLLAGGRAYEQYF; CDR3nt: TGTGCCAGTAGCCTTCTGGCGGGAGGGAGGGCCTACGAGCAGTACTTC
d_gene: -; v_gene: TRBV24-1; abundance: -; j_gene: TRBJ2-2; CDR3aa: CATSGGGTAGELFF; CDR3nt: TGTGCCACCAGCGGTGGGGGCACGGCCGGGGAGCTGTTTTTT
d_gene: TRBD1; v_gene: TRBV5-6; abundance: -; j_gene: TRBJ2-7; CDR3aa: CASTQGAGSYEQYF; CDR3nt: TGTGCCAGCACCCAGGGGGCGGGGTCCTACGAGCAGTACTTC
d_gene: -; v_gene: TRBV5-1; abundance: -; j_gene: TRBJ2-7; CDR3aa: CASSLAGGGYEQYF; CDR3nt: TGCGCCAGCAGCTTGGCCGGGGGAGGCTACGAGCAGTACTTC